This TCR beta chain is drawn from a study of graft-versus-host responses after intestinal transplantation. In the study overall: Grafts were multivisceral, liver-intestinal, or isolated intestinal.

Study findings and constraints: Graft-donor T cell macrochimerism coincided with high graft-versus-host to host-versus-graft clonal ratios in allografts. The recipient marrow held GvH clones, and some of them showed up first in ileum or blood.

Method: immunoSEQ multiplex PCR; TCRdb's copy keeps in-frame clones and lacks some. The repertoire holds some 7,000 clones, with around two thirds as singletons. Concerning this clone itself: Its antigen is still unknown. Sequence at one end of the junction differs from germline and may be a read error.

Investigators treated the graft tissue so that it released intraepithelial and lamina propria lymphocytes. Per germline, CDR1 SNHLY and CDR2 FYNNEI. The CDR3 loop spans 15 amino acids. The material was ileum tissue, obtained approximately 50 days after transplant. This TCR derives from a human patient who received an intestinal transplant, so some T cells may come from the graft donor. This rearrangement joins TRBV2 to TRBJ2-3; TRBD1 agrees at 10 bases. CDR3 residues: CASSIPGDRGHAVFF. Written as DNA, the CDR3 is TGTGCCAGCAGCATCCCCGGGGACAGGGGCCATGCAGTTTTTTTT. The full variable domain, its missing parts supplied by reference TRBV2 and TRBJ2-3, is EPEVTQTPSHQVTQMGQEVILRCVPISNHLYFYWYRQILGQKVEFLVSFYNNEISEKSEIFDDQFSVERPDGSNFTLKIRSTKLEDSAMYFCASSIPGDRGHAVFFGPGTRLTVL.